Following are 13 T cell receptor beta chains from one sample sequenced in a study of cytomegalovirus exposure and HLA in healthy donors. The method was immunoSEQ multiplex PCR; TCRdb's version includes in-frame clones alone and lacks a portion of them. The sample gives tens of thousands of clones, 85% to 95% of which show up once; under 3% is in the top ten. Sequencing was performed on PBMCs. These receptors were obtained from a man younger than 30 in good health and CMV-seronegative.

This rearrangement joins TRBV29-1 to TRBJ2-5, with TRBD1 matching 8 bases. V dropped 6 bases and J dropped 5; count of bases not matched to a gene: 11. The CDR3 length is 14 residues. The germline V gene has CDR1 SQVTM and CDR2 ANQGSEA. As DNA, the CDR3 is TGCAGCGTCCGGACAGGGACGGCCTCGGAGACCCAGTACTTC. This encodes CSVRTGTASETQYF.

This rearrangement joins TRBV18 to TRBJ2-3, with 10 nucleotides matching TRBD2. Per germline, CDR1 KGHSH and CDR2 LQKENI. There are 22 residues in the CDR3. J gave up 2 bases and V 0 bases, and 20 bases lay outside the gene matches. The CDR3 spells CASSPPIRREREGRPLTDTQYF. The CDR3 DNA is TGTGCCAGCTCACCACCCATCCGTCGGGAGCGGGAGGGCCGGCCCCTCACAGATACGCAGTATTTT.

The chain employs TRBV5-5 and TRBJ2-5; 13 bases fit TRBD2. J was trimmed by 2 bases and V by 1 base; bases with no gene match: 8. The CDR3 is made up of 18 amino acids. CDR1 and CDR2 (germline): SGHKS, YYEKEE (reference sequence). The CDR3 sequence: CASSLILLAGGIQETQYF. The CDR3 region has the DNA TGTGCCAGCAGCTTGATACTACTAGCGGGAGGGATTCAAGAGACCCAGTACTTC.

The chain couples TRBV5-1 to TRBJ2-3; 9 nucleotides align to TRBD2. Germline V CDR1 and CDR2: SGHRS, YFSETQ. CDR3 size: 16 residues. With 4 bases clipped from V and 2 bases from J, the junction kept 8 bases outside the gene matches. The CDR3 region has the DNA TGCGCCAGCAGCGGGAGACTAGCGGAATCCACAGATACGCAGTATTTT. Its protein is CASSGRLAESTDTQYF.

Here the CDR3 reads CASSSGGSVGYGYTF. The CDR3 DNA is TGTGCCAGCAGTTCGGGGGGGAGTGTTGGCTATGGCTACACCTTC. J is TRBJ1-2 and V is TRBV2, with a tentative D call TRBD1 (5 bases). V lost 5 bases and J 4 bases, leaving 17 bases between the germline ends. CDR3 size: 15 residues. Germline CDR1 SNHLY, CDR2 FYNNEI.

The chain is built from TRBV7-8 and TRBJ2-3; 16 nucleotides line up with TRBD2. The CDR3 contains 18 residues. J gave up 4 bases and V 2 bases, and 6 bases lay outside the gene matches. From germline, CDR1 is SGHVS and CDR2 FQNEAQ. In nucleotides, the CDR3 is TGTGCCAGCAGCTTACCGGGACTAGCGGGAGGGCCGGCAGATACGCAGTATTTT. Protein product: CASSLPGLAGGPADTQYF.

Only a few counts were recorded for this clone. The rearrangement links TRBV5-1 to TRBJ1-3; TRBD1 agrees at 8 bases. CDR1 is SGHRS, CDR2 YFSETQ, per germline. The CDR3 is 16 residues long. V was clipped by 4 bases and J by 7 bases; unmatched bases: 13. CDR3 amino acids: CASSLQTTGERNTIYF. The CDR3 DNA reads TGCGCCAGCAGCCTACAGACGACAGGGGAACGGAACACCATATATTTT.

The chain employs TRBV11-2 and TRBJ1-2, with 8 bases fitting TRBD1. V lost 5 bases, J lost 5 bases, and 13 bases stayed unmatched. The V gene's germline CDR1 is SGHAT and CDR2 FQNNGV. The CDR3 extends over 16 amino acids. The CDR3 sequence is CASSPWTGLIGYGYTF. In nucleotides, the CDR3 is TGTGCCAGCAGCCCCTGGACAGGGCTAATAGGGTATGGCTACACCTTC.

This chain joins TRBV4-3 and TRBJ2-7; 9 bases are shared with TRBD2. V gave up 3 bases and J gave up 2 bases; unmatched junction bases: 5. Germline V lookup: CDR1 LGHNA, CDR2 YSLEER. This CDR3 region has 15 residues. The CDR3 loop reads CASSQGRLAAYEQYF. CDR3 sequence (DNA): TGCGCCAGCAGCCAGGGCAGACTAGCGGCCTACGAGCAGTACTTC.

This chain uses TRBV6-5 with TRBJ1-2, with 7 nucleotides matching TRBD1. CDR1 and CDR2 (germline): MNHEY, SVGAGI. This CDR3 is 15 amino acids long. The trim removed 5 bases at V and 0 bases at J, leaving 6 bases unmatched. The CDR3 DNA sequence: TGTGCCAGCAGTACTAAGACAGGGACTAACTATGGCTACACCTTC. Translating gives CASSTKTGTNYGYTF.

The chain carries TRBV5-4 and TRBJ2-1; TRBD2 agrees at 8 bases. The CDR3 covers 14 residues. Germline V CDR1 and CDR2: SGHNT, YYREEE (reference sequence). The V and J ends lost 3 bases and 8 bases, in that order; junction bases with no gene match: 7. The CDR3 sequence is CASSWDGRGDEQFF. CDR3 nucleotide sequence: TGTGCCAGCAGCTGGGACGGGAGGGGGGATGAGCAGTTCTTC.

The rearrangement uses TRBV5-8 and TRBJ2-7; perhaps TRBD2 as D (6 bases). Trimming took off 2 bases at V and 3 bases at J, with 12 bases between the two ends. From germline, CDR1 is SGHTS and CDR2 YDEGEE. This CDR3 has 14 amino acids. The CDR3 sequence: CASSFGAGIYEQYF. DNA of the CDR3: TGTGCCAGCAGCTTCGGGGCGGGGATCTACGAGCAGTACTTC.

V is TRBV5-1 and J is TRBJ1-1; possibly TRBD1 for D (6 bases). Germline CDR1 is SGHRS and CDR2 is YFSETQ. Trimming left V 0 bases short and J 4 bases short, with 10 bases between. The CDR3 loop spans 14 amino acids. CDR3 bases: TGCGCCAGCAGCTTGGAGGGGGAGGGCACTGAAGCTTTCTTT. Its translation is CASSLEGEGTEAFF.